This TCR beta chain was identified in a study of cytomegalovirus exposure and HLA in healthy donors. Study-level information: A prior study identified 117 million unique TCR beta sequences from some 180 million T cells. Overall study results and limits: Later analysis identified 16,951 TCR beta sequences associated with HLA alleles, using a false discovery rate threshold of 0.05.

For this clone: Its antigen remains unknown.

Primers for the PCR totalled 60 Vbeta and 13 Jbeta. The authors' processing: Counted up in a later analysis, unique TCR beta chains came to approximately 77 million, with about 9.9 million shared. Data came from immunoSEQ multiplex PCR; TCRdb stores just in-frame clones and leaves some out. V and J calls and clone size are given by that table; D and trimming were obtained from the DNA. The sample includes fewer than 90,000 clones, around 77% of them seen just once. This sequence originates from a man in his thirties or forties in good health and CMV-seronegative. Sequenced sample: PBMCs.

The CDR3 DNA follows: TGTGCCAGCAGTGCAGGGGGTTCTCCCTATGGCTACACCTTC. This codes for CASSAGGSPYGYTF. The chain recombines TRBV6-1 with TRBJ1-2; 7 bases agree with TRBD1. V lost 4 bases and J lost 4; bases outside the gene matches: 6. This CDR3 spans 14 amino acids. Germline V CDR1 and CDR2: MNHNS, SASEGT.